This T cell receptor (beta chain) was captured in a study of human thymus T cells. Assay used: immunoSEQ multiplex PCR; TCRdb lists only in-frame clones, some missing. The table lists under 95,000 clones, 85% to 95% of them singletons. Thymic material originated from resections removed in the course of corrective heart surgery. The clonotype originates from a girl less than two years old with a congenital heart defect but otherwise immunologically healthy. What was sequenced was thymus tissue.

The CDR3 reads CAWSPRVNNEQFF. CDR3 sequence (DNA): TGTGCCTGGAGCCCCCGTGTAAACAATGAGCAGTTCTTC. This chain uses TRBV30 with TRBJ2-1, with D uncertain. CDR3 length: 13 amino acids. Germline CDR1 and CDR2: GTSNPN and SVGIG (reference sequence). Trimming removed 3 bases at V and 5 bases at J, with 11 bases between. Together with reference TRBV30 and TRBJ2-1, the CDR3 gives the full variable domain: SQTIHQWPATLVQPVGSPLSLECTVEGTSNPNLYWYRQAAGRGLQLLFYSVGIGQISSEVPQNLSASRPQDRQFILSSKKLLLSDSGFYLCAWSPRVNNEQFFGPGTRLTVL.